Below, 8 T cell receptor beta chains from the same sample are listed, as sequenced in a study of regulatory T cells in long-lasting Graves disease. Time point given: persistent/refractory GD, antithyroid drugs over 5 years with positive TRAb. Isolated PBMC RNA provided the starting material for the TCR library. HTBI primers from iRepertoire and Arm-PCR of CDR3 regions yielded the TCR beta libraries. MiXCR, run by TCRdb on the multiplex PCR reads, gives a single entry per CDR3 protein. Found here are 400,000 to 500,000 distinct CDR3 sequences, about 22% of them singletons; the top ten hold roughly 7.1%. Specimen: peripheral blood mononuclear cells (PBMCs), collected when the disease was refractory, from a patient treated with antithyroid drugs. These receptors were taken from a female donor with Graves disease.

The J gene is TRBJ2-1, the V gene TRBV29-1; TRBD1 matches at 9 bases. V lost 4 bases, J lost 8 bases, and 12 bases stayed unmatched. The germline CDR1 and CDR2 sequences are SQVTM and ANQGSEA. The CDR3 loop spans 15 amino acids. The CDR3 DNA is TGCAGCGTTGTCGGGCTAGGACAGGGGTACGATGAGCAGTTCTTC. Its protein product is CSVVGLGQGYDEQFF.

This clonotype was seen ten or more times. The chain uses TRBV6-2 or TRBV6-3 and TRBJ1-2; D gene ambiguous. With 0 bases removed from V and 4 bases from J, the gap between germline ends came to 12 bases. CDR1 is MNHEY and CDR2 is SVGEGT in the germline V gene. There are 15 residues in the CDR3. CDR3 DNA: TGTGCCAGCAGTTACTCGCCCCGGCAAGGCTATGGCTACACCTTC. Translated: CASSYSPRQGYGYTF.

This clonotype has ten or more counts. A far larger clone is a single base away, which makes a read error likely. This CDR3 fails to terminate in the conserved phenylalanine or tryptophan, so it likely reflects a read error. The chain couples TRBV11-1 to TRBJ2-5, with D unclear. V lost 1 base, J lost 4 bases, and 1 base lay in between. The CDR3 covers 11 residues. Per the germline V gene, CDR1 is SGHAT and CDR2 is FQDESV (reference sequence). The CDR3 loop reads CASSLGETQYS. The DNA for the CDR3 is TGTGCCAGCAGCTTAGGAGAGACCCAGTACTCC.

The chain joins TRBV5-1 to TRBJ1-1; the D gene is possibly TRBD1 (6 bases). This CDR3 has 15 residues. Trimming took off 0 bases at V and 5 bases at J, with 14 bases between the two ends. Germline V gives CDR1 SGHRS, CDR2 YFSETQ. In DNA, the CDR3 is TGCGCCAGCAGCTTGGAAAGGGGGTCAGGGACTGAAGCTTTCTTT. This sequence encodes CASSLERGSGTEAFF.

This clonotype has at least ten counts. The rearrangement uses TRBV3-1 and TRBJ1-2, with a tentative D call TRBD1 (5 bases). V was cut by 1 base and J by 3 bases, with 9 bases left in between. This CDR3 has 14 amino acids. Germline values: CDR1 LGHDT, CDR2 YNNKEL (reference sequence). DNA for the CDR3: TGTGCCAGCAGCCAAGCCGGAGGGGACTATGGCTACACCTTC. Translated, it gives CASSQAGGDYGYTF.

This clonotype was counted ten times or more. The rearrangement joins TRBV2 to TRBJ1-4; D may be TRBD1 (5 bases). Germline-derived CDR1 and CDR2 are SNHLY and FYNNEI. The V end lost 9 bases, the J end lost 4 bases, and 15 bases lay between the germline ends. The CDR3 is 14 amino acids. The CDR3 sequence is CASVTGTFNEKLFF. In DNA, the CDR3 is TGTGCCAGTGTCACCGGGACCTTTAATGAAAAACTGTTTTTT.

As concerns this clonotype: Germline is not matched at one junction end, which may reflect a read error. The chain joins TRBV28 to TRBJ2-1; TRBD2 aligns across 12 bases. CDR3 length equals 12 residues. The germline V gene has CDR1 MDHEN and CDR2 SYDVKM. The CDR3 nucleotides are TGTGCCAGCAGTTCCGGACTAGCGGGAAACCTCTTC. It yields the protein CASSSGLAGNLF.

This clonotype was observed a handful of times. The CDR3 loop is CASGLPSGTVYNEQFF. CDR3 DNA: TGTGCTAGTGGTTTGCCTTCCGGGACAGTATACAATGAGCAGTTCTTC. The V call is TRBV12-5, the J call TRBJ2-1, with TRBD1 matching over 7 bases. The CDR3 sequence is 16 residues long. Germline V gene lookup returns CDR1 LGHNT and CDR2 FRNRAP. The ends lost 2 bases at V and 4 bases at J; junction bases unmatched: 8.